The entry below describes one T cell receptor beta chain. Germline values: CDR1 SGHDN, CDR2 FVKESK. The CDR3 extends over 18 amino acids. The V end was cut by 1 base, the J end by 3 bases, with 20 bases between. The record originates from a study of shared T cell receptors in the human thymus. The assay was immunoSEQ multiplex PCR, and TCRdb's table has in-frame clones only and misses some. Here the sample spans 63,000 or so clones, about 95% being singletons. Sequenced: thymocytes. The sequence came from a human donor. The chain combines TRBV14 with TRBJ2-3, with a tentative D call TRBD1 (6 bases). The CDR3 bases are TGTGCCAGCAGCCAAGGCAGGGGCGTGTTAGGGTTGACAGATACGCAGTATTTT. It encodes CASSQGRGVLGLTDTQYF.